These 20 T cell receptor beta chains originate from one sample sequenced in a study of PD-L1 blockade in urothelial cancer. Here immunoSEQ multiplex PCR was the method, and the copy in TCRdb shows in-frame clones only, minus some. The sample carries about 74,000 clones, under 90% recorded once. The time point: pretreatment peripheral blood. The material sequenced was PBMCs, taken around atezolizumab (anti-PD-L1) treatment. Source of these receptors: a man in his 70s with urothelial cancer.

The V and J genes are TRBV11-2 and TRBJ2-5, with D hard to call. In germline, CDR1 is SGHAT, CDR2 FQNNGV. CDR3 length equals 12 residues. The V end lost 3 bases, the J end lost 4 bases, and 6 bases lay between the germline ends. CDR3 DNA: TGTGCCAGCAGCTTGAACGGAGAGACCCAGTACTTC. Its protein is CASSLNGETQYF.

The J gene is TRBJ2-7, the V gene TRBV30; 13 bases line up with TRBD2. The CDR3 spans 14 residues. The V and J ends lost 4 bases and 5 bases, in that order; junction bases with no gene match: 5. Germline CDR1 GTSNPN, CDR2 SVGIG (reference sequence). CDR3 sequence reads: CAWTGLAGVNEQYF. The CDR3 coding sequence is TGTGCCTGGACCGGACTAGCGGGAGTCAACGAGCAGTACTTC.

The V gene is TRBV27, the J gene TRBJ2-5, with D perhaps matching TRBD1 (7 bases). The germline V gene has CDR1 MNHEY and CDR2 SMNVEV (reference sequence). The CDR3 contains 15 residues. The CDR3 protein is CSRKGGGDTAETQYF. DNA of the CDR3: TGTTCACGAAAAGGGGGCGGGGACACGGCGGAGACCCAGTACTTC.

The chain has TRBV27 and TRBJ1-5; D is perhaps TRBD1 (6 bases). Trimming removed 5 bases at V and 7 bases at J, with 18 bases between. CDR3 length equals 15 residues. Germline V lookup: CDR1 MNHEY, CDR2 SMNVEV (reference sequence). CDR3 nucleotides: TGTGCCAGCAGTACGACAGGTGGTTACCTACAGCCCCAGCATTTT. Its protein is CASSTTGGYLQPQHF.

This chain connects TRBV6-1 to TRBJ2-7; D remains unclear. The CDR3 spans 12 residues. Deletions cut 4 bases from V and 3 bases from J, with 7 bases between. Germline V gene sequence: CDR1 MNHNS, CDR2 SASEGT. The CDR3 reads CASSVTNYEQYF. In nucleotides, the CDR3 is TGTGCCAGCAGTGTAACTAACTACGAGCAGTACTTC.

By sample share, this clone is medium-sized. The rearrangement uses TRBV4-2 and TRBJ1-1, with D maybe TRBD1 (5 bases). The V end was cut by 0 bases, the J end by 4 bases, with 9 bases between. Per germline, CDR1 LGHNA and CDR2 YNFKEQ. The CDR3 covers 14 residues. In DNA form, the CDR3 reads TGTGCCAGCAGCCAAGATAGGGGTCTCACTGAAGCTTTCTTT. Its protein product is CASSQDRGLTEAFF.

The chain links TRBV5-1 to TRBJ2-7, with D unresolved. The germline CDR1 and CDR2 sequences are SGHRS and YFSETQ. The CDR3 sequence is 13 residues long. Trimming removed 4 bases at V and 2 bases at J, with 10 bases between. This chain's CDR3 is CASSSTNTYEQYF. In DNA, the CDR3 is TGCGCCAGCAGCAGCACTAATACCTACGAGCAGTACTTC.

This clone came up a few times. The chain joins TRBV7-2 to TRBJ2-1, with a weak D call TRBD1 (6 bases). V gave up 5 bases and J gave up 8 bases, with 16 bases separating them. This CDR3 contains 14 residues. Germline V CDR1 and CDR2: SGHTA, FQGNSA. CDR3 residues: CASSPHGKGDEQFF. The CDR3 DNA follows: TGTGCCAGCAGCCCCCACGGGAAGGGGGATGAGCAGTTCTTC.

This chain joins TRBV28 and TRBJ2-2; 8 positions agree with TRBD2. The CDR3 totals 12 residues. Germline assignment: CDR1 MDHEN and CDR2 SYDVKM. The J segment lost 7 bases and the V segment lost 6 bases, leaving 1 base of the junction unmatched. The CDR3 region is CASSGGGGELFF. In DNA, the CDR3 is TGTGCCAGCAGCGGGGGGGGCGGGGAGCTGTTTTTT.

The chain has TRBV7-2 and TRBJ2-7; 7 nucleotides match TRBD2. The CDR3 length is 15 residues. Germline V gene sequence: CDR1 SGHTA, CDR2 FQGNSA. The J segment lost 2 bases and the V segment lost 3 bases, leaving 7 bases of the junction unmatched. CDR3: CASSFVAGDTYEQYF. The DNA of the CDR3 is TGTGCCAGCAGCTTTGTGGCGGGGGATACCTACGAGCAGTACTTC.

The rearrangement links TRBV19 to TRBJ2-7, with D uncertain. The CDR3 length is 15 residues. V lost 1 base to trimming and J lost 0 bases, with 10 bases between them. Germline V gene lookup returns CDR1 LNHDA and CDR2 SQIVND (reference sequence). The CDR3 coding sequence is TGTGCCAGTAGTATAGTCGTTCGGAGCTCCTACGAGCAGTACTTC. It codes for CASSIVVRSSYEQYF.

The DNA for the CDR3 is TGTGCCAGTAGTACAACCACGGACTGGAACTATGGCTACACCTTC. The encoded protein is CASSTTTDWNYGYTF. This rearrangement joins TRBV19 to TRBJ1-2; no definite D call. The CDR3 covers 15 residues. Germline CDR1 reads LNHDA; CDR2 reads SQIVND (reference sequence). Trimming left V 4 bases short and J 2 bases short, with 14 bases between.

The genes are TRBV5-1 and TRBJ1-4; D unclear. The CDR3 length is 13 residues. Germline CDR1 SGHRS, CDR2 YFSETQ. V shed 2 bases and J shed 7 bases, with 9 bases lying between them. CDR3 bases: TGCGCCAGCAGCTTACACTCGGGTGAAAAACTGTTTTTT. Its protein is CASSLHSGEKLFF.

The J gene is TRBJ2-3, the V gene TRBV18, with 9 bases that match TRBD2. This CDR3 has 15 amino acids. Germline V CDR1 and CDR2: KGHSH, LQKENI. V shed 3 bases, J shed 0 bases, and the junction held 1 base outside the gene matches. For the CDR3, the DNA is TGTGCCAGCTCACCTAGCGGGGGTAGCACAGATACGCAGTATTTT. As protein: CASSPSGGSTDTQYF.

V usage is TRBV28 and J usage is TRBJ1-2; no clear D gene. V was shortened by 2 bases and J by 1 base, with 8 bases between the two germline ends. Germline CDR1 is MDHEN and CDR2 is SYDVKM. The CDR3 covers 14 residues. The CDR3 DNA is TGTGCCAGCAGTTTAGTCCAGTTTAACTATGGCTACACCTTC. This codes for CASSLVQFNYGYTF.

This clone occurred once. The genes are TRBV7-2 and TRBJ2-2, with D perhaps TRBD2 (5 bases). The CDR3 is 15 residues long. V was trimmed by 0 bases and J by 5 bases, leaving 10 bases between them. In germline, CDR1 is SGHTA, CDR2 FQGNSA. The CDR3 loop reads CASSLAGPGTGELFF. The CDR3 DNA is TGTGCCAGCAGCTTAGCCGGACCGGGGACCGGGGAGCTGTTTTTT.

The chain uses TRBV4-1 and TRBJ1-4, with D maybe TRBD1 (5 bases). The CDR3 has 15 residues. The germline gives CDR1 MGHRA, CDR2 YSYEKL. V lost 1 base to trimming and J lost 7 bases, with 13 bases between them. This chain's CDR3 is CASSQGARATEKLFF. The CDR3 DNA reads TGCGCCAGCAGCCAAGGGGCCAGGGCGACTGAAAAACTGTTTTTT.

The genes are TRBV28 and TRBJ1-2; D may be TRBD1 (6 bases). V was clipped by 2 bases and J by 2 bases, with 12 bases between them. This CDR3 spans 15 amino acids. From germline, CDR1 is MDHEN and CDR2 SYDVKM. The CDR3 region has the DNA TGTGCCAGCAGTTTAGGGGGCCCGGGCAACTATGGCTACACCTTC. Its translation: CASSLGGPGNYGYTF.

The chain has TRBV5-6 and TRBJ2-3; 8 positions agree with TRBD1. This CDR3 contains 15 residues. Looked up from germline, CDR1 is SGHDT and CDR2 is YYEEEE. V gave up 4 bases and J gave up 0 bases; unmatched junction bases: 4. This CDR3 reads CASSTDRASTDTQYF. CDR3 DNA sequence: TGTGCCAGCAGCACGGACAGGGCGAGCACAGATACGCAGTATTTT.

The chain has TRBV10-1 and TRBJ2-3; no reliable D call. Trimming pared 0 bases from V and 1 base from J, leaving 5 bases between. This CDR3 has 14 residues. Per germline, CDR1 WNHNN and CDR2 SYGVQD (reference sequence). The CDR3 reads CASSESRGTDTQYF. The CDR3 DNA is TGCGCCAGCAGTGAGTCTCGGGGCACAGATACGCAGTATTTT.